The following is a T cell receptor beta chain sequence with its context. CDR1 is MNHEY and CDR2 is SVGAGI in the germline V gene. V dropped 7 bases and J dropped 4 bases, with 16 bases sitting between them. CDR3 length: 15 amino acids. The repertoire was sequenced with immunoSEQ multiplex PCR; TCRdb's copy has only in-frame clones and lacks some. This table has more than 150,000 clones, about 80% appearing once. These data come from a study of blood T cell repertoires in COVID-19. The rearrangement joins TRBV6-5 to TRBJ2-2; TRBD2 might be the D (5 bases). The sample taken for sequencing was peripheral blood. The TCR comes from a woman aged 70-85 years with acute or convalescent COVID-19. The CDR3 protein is CASKVELGSTGELFF. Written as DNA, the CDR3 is TGTGCCAGCAAAGTGGAGTTGGGGAGCACCGGGGAGCTGTTTTTT.